The clone carrying this T cell receptor (beta chain) was seen repeatedly, ten times or more. Thyroid surgery had not been preceded by any treatment in any patient. The sample originates from a study of metastatic and nonmetastatic thyroid tumors. The germline CDR1 and CDR2 sequences are SGHRS and YFSETQ. There are 13 residues in the CDR3. Deletions cut 0 bases from V and 4 bases from J, with 4 bases between. With MiXCR, TCRdb called clones anew from the PCR reads. The repertoire has just over 30,000 clones, roughly a fifth of them found once; the top ten carry 22%. This TCR derives from a female donor with papillary thyroid cancer or a benign thyroid nodule (not recorded which). Some clones in this sample may be carry-over from other donors' samples. The sample comprised blood. This chain joins TRBV5-1 and TRBJ1-4; D is uncertain. CDR3 protein: CASSLGFNEKLFF. CDR3 in DNA: TGCGCCAGCAGCTTGGGATTTAATGAAAAACTGTTTTTT.